These 2 T cell receptor beta chains came from one sample sequenced in a study of shared clonotypes between healthy human individuals. Libraries were prepared by immunoSEQ multiplex PCR; TCRdb keeps only in-frame clonotypes and omits some of them. The data contain around 1.6 million clones, 95% to 99% of them seen just once; the ten biggest clones take up roughly 0.45%. Sequencing used naive CD4+ T cells sorted from blood. As to subset: CD45RA+ positively selected. The receptor source for this set is a man between 25 and 39 years old in good health.

The V gene is TRBV27, the J gene TRBJ1-5, with a weak D call TRBD1 (6 bases). V lost 5 bases, J lost 5 bases, and 13 bases lay in between. The germline CDR1 and CDR2 sequences are MNHEY and SMNVEV (reference sequence). The CDR3 is 14 amino acids. The CDR3 DNA reads as TGTGCCAGCAGTGCGGACAAGGGGGATCAGCCCCAGCATTTT. It encodes CASSADKGDQPQHF.

The chain joins TRBV5-1 to TRBJ1-2; D is unclear. The CDR3 has 15 amino acids. V was pared by 4 bases and J by 0 bases, with 13 bases between. CDR1 is SGHRS and CDR2 is YFSETQ in the germline V gene. CDR3 nucleotides: TGCGCCAGCAGCGCACTACAGCGAGCTAACTATGGCTACACCTTC. Protein: CASSALQRANYGYTF.